This paragraph reports one TCR beta chain. Its specificity is unknown. The sample is drawn from a study of cytotoxic CD8 clonotypes in ibrutinib-treated CLL. Overall study: Patients gave response samples after a median about eleven months of treatment, range 6 to 36.

Profiling relied on immunoSEQ multiplex PCR, and the TCRdb table lists in-frame clones only, not all of them. The table has about 140,000 clones, approximately 77% seen once; the top ten hold around 30%. J lost 4 bases, V lost 3 bases, and 14 bases had no gene match. The CDR3 has 18 amino acids. CDR1 SGHDT and CDR2 YYEEEE come from the germline V gene. General observations from the study: Public clonotypes showed up rarely, and on treatment they shrank or held steady.

This rearrangement joins TRBV5-6 to TRBJ2-5; TRBD2 agrees at 11 bases. The sample here was PBMCs, taken after 12 months of ibrutinib treatment. The source is a human donor with chronic lymphocytic leukemia. The CDR3 region has the DNA TGTGCCAGCAGCTGGACCGGGACTAGCGGAGGGGGGCCAGAGACCCAGTACTTC. The encoded protein is CASSWTGTSGGGPETQYF.